The source of this TCR beta chain is a study of T cell repertoires in cytomegalovirus infection. As for the study in general: Indications came from public TCR beta signatures; they pointed to CMV infection and to a matching HLA type.

Study-level points and caveats: HLA-C-restricted CMV-specific TCR beta clonotypes prevailed in the ex vivo response.

This clonotype appeared many times. Its antigen is unidentified. Trimming stripped 7 bases from V and 2 bases from J, with 12 bases between. CDR3 length: 13 amino acids. CDR1 MNHEY and CDR2 SVGEGT come from the germline V gene. TCRdb re-derived calls from the reads in MiXCR, one entry per CDR3 protein. There are about 140,000 distinct CDR3 sequences in the sample; about 6.5% occur only once, and under 20% lies in the top ten. The clonotype comes from a human donor in good health (CMV status not recorded). Some clones in this sample may be carry-over from other donors' samples. The V and J genes are TRBV6-2 or TRBV6-3 and TRBJ2-7; D is unclear. Sequencing was carried out using PBMCs. The CDR3 nucleotides read TGTGCCAGCACTACTACACCCACCTACGAGCAGTACTTC. As protein: CASTTTPTYEQYF.